The 23 T cell receptor beta chains below come from one sample, sequenced in a study of cytomegalovirus exposure and HLA in healthy donors. It was with 60 Vbeta and 13 Jbeta primers that the PCR ran. Repertoires were generated with immunoSEQ multiplex PCR, while TCRdb's copy carries only in-frame clones and drops some. The profile covers about 82,000 clones, with around three fifths appearing a single time and over 14% taken by the ten largest. What was sequenced was PBMCs. The receptors originated from a middle-aged woman in good health and CMV-seropositive.

The V and J genes are TRBV7-6 and TRBJ2-1; TRBD1 matches 9 bases. Per the germline V gene, CDR1 is SGHVS and CDR2 is FNYEAQ. The CDR3 sequence is 15 residues long. J lost 5 bases, V lost 3 bases, and 5 bases had no gene match. The CDR3 spells CASSFGTGSDNEQFF. CDR3 bases: TGTGCCAGCAGCTTCGGGACAGGGTCGGACAATGAGCAGTTCTTC.

The chain carries TRBV2 and TRBJ1-2; 12 positions match TRBD1. The CDR3 totals 15 residues. The V segment lost 7 bases and the J segment 4 bases; nucleotides outside the gene matches: 7. The germline CDR1 and CDR2 sequences are SNHLY and FYNNEI. The CDR3 bases are TGTGCCAGCATTGGGACAGGGGGCGTCCTCTATGGCTACACCTTC. It codes for CASIGTGGVLYGYTF.

The chain carries TRBV19 and TRBJ1-4; D gene uncertain. From germline, CDR1 is LNHDA and CDR2 SQIVND (reference sequence). There are 16 residues in the CDR3. V was cut by 9 bases and J by 7 bases, with 24 bases left in between. Here the CDR3 DNA reads TGTGCCAGCACGAGTGCGGGAAGGGCAACTGGTGAAAAACTGTTTTTT. It encodes CASTSAGRATGEKLFF.

V gene TRBV29-1 combines with J gene TRBJ1-1, with D uncertain. The CDR3 length is 11 residues. V lost 8 bases to trimming and J lost 8 bases, with 15 bases between them. Germline values: CDR1 SQVTM, CDR2 ANQGSEA. In nucleotides, the CDR3 is TGCAGCTCACGCCCAGTTAGCGAAGCTTTCTTT. Protein sequence: CSSRPVSEAFF.

The chain combines TRBV10-1 with TRBJ2-1; 9 positions agree with TRBD2. The CDR3 has 14 amino acids. Germline CDR1 and CDR2: WNHNN and SYGVQD (reference sequence). The V and J ends lost 3 bases and 5 bases, in that order; junction bases with no gene match: 2. The CDR3 nucleotides are TGCGCCAGCAGTGATATAGCGGGGGACAATGAGCAGTTCTTC. Residues: CASSDIAGDNEQFF.

In its sample, this clone was seen a few times. The chain combines TRBV6-1 with TRBJ2-7; 7 bases are a match to TRBD1. There are 14 residues in the CDR3. V trimming: 4 bases; J trimming: 4 bases; junction bases outside the gene matches: 7. CDR1 MNHNS and CDR2 SASEGT come from the germline V gene. The CDR3 region has the DNA TGTGCCAGCAGTGCGCAGGGACAGCTATACGAGCAGTACTTC. Translating it yields CASSAQGQLYEQYF.

This clone occurred a few times. The chain recombines TRBV28 with TRBJ2-1; perhaps TRBD2 as D (6 bases). This CDR3 is 15 amino acids long. Germline values: CDR1 MDHEN, CDR2 SYDVKM. With 2 bases removed from V and 1 base from J, the gap between germline ends came to 9 bases. In DNA form, the CDR3 reads TGTGCCAGCAGTTTAGAGGCGGGGTCCTACAATGAGCAGTTCTTC. This sequence encodes CASSLEAGSYNEQFF.

This chain uses TRBV4-3 with TRBJ2-7; 10 nucleotides align to TRBD1. Trimming removed 4 bases from V and 4 bases from J; junction bases left unmatched: 7. Per the germline V gene, CDR1 is LGHNA and CDR2 is YSLEER. This CDR3 comprises 15 residues. The CDR3 coding sequence is TGCGCCAGCAGCCTCCGGACAGGGGGATTTTACGAGCAGTACTTC. This encodes CASSLRTGGFYEQYF.

The V and J genes are TRBV6-6 and TRBJ2-5, with D maybe TRBD2 (5 bases). The better agreement between TRBJ2-7 and the DNA end casts doubt on the J call. The length of the CDR3 is 16 residues. Germline values: CDR1 MNHNY, CDR2 SVGAGI (reference sequence). The CDR3 region is CASSLMTGLVNYEQYF. The CDR3 DNA is TGTGCCAGCAGCCTAATGACTGGACTGGTGAACTACGAGCAGTACTTC.

The rearrangement joins TRBV9 to TRBJ1-5; 10 bases fit TRBD1. After removal of 1 base from V and 4 bases from J, the junction contained 8 bases not matched to a gene. Germline V gene sequence: CDR1 SGDLS, CDR2 YYNGEE. The CDR3 runs to 17 residues. CDR3 in amino acids: CASSVLVGTGENQPQHF. The CDR3 DNA is TGTGCCAGCAGCGTACTCGTCGGGACAGGGGAAAATCAGCCCCAGCATTTT.

There are a few counts of this clone. V is TRBV5-8 and J is TRBJ2-7; possibly TRBD1 for D (6 bases). CDR3 length equals 14 residues. Trimming took off 2 bases at V and 3 bases at J, with 12 bases between the two ends. In germline, CDR1 is SGHTS, CDR2 YDEGEE. CDR3 in amino acids: CASSLPGHLYEQYF. CDR3 sequence (DNA): TGTGCCAGCAGCTTACCGGGACACCTCTACGAGCAGTACTTC.

This chain links TRBV5-4 with TRBJ2-7; TRBD1 agrees at 12 bases. The CDR3 has 14 amino acids. CDR1 SGHNT and CDR2 YYREEE come from the germline V gene (reference sequence). V was pared by 4 bases and J by 6 bases, with 5 bases of the junction left unmatched. CDR3 amino acids: CASSVGQGAGEQYF. The CDR3, as DNA: TGTGCCAGCAGCGTGGGACAGGGGGCTGGCGAGCAGTACTTC.

The sample holds a few counts of this clone. This chain connects TRBV6-5 to TRBJ2-7; 8 nucleotides align to TRBD1. CDR3 size: 14 residues. CDR1 and CDR2 from the germline V gene are MNHEY and SVGAGI. With 4 bases clipped from V and 3 bases from J, the junction kept 5 bases outside the gene matches. Here the CDR3 reads CASSLQGANYEQYF. The CDR3 DNA follows: TGTGCCAGCAGTTTGCAGGGGGCGAACTACGAGCAGTACTTC.

The chain employs TRBV13 and TRBJ2-1, with D maybe TRBD2 (6 bases). With 4 bases removed from V and 0 bases from J, the gap between germline ends came to 13 bases. This CDR3 spans 16 amino acids. The germline gives CDR1 PRHDT, CDR2 FYEKMQ (reference sequence). CDR3 in amino acids: CASSSKGLSSYNEQFF. CDR3 in DNA: TGTGCCAGCAGCTCTAAGGGACTTAGCTCCTACAATGAGCAGTTCTTC.

The chain is built from TRBV5-8 and TRBJ2-5, with 7 bases identical to TRBD1. The junction had 5 bases not matched to a gene; V was cut back by 6 bases and J by 3 bases. The CDR3 contains 13 residues. Germline CDR1 and CDR2: SGHTS and YDEGEE. CDR3 coding DNA: TGTGCCAGCATCAACCAGGGGGAAGAGACCCAGTACTTC. The encoded protein is CASINQGEETQYF.

The chain combines TRBV11-2 with TRBJ1-5; possible D gene TRBD1, 5 bases. V was trimmed by 6 bases and J by 5 bases, leaving 11 bases between them. The CDR3 runs 13 residues. The germline gives CDR1 SGHAT, CDR2 FQNNGV. The CDR3 nucleotides read TGTGCCAGCAGTCCGGACAATTATCAGCCCCAGCATTTT. It encodes CASSPDNYQPQHF.

This clone has only a few counts. The chain carries TRBV28 and TRBJ1-3; 9 bases map to TRBD1. This CDR3 has 14 residues. V shed 4 bases and J 7 bases; nucleotides not matched to a gene: 5. Germline CDR1 and CDR2: MDHEN and SYDVKM. The CDR3 spells CASSWGQGQNTIYF. The CDR3 DNA sequence: TGTGCCAGCAGTTGGGGACAGGGTCAGAACACCATATATTTT.

The rearrangement uses TRBV5-6 and TRBJ2-1; 13 positions agree with TRBD2. This CDR3 is built from 15 residues. The germline V gene encodes CDR1 SGHDT and CDR2 YYEEEE. Trimming took 4 bases from V and 9 from J; bases not matched to a gene: 7. The CDR3 DNA follows: TGTGCCAGCAGCCACCGGACTAGCGGGAGACCTGAGCAGTTCTTC. It yields the protein CASSHRTSGRPEQFF.

This clone appeared many times. The V and J genes are TRBV4-3 and TRBJ2-1, with D possibly matching TRBD2 (6 bases). CDR1 and CDR2 from the germline V gene are LGHNA and YSLEER. V was cut by 3 bases and J by 6 bases, with 9 bases left in between. The CDR3 loop spans 13 amino acids. CDR3 nucleotides: TGCGCCAGCAGCCACGGTAGCGGCAATGAGCAGTTCTTC. Translated, it gives CASSHGSGNEQFF.

The chain recombines TRBV7-9 with TRBJ1-4; D remains unclear. The CDR3 has 14 amino acids. V lost 2 bases and J 8 bases, leaving 12 bases between the germline ends. Looked up from germline, CDR1 is SEHNR and CDR2 is FQNEAQ (reference sequence). This chain's CDR3 is CASSLRQDREKLFF. The CDR3 coding sequence is TGTGCCAGCAGCTTAAGGCAGGATCGAGAAAAACTGTTTTTT.

This chain connects TRBV6-5 to TRBJ2-1; D is perhaps TRBD2 (6 bases). CDR1 and CDR2 (germline): MNHEY, SVGAGI. The CDR3 spans 13 residues. V was shortened by 6 bases and J by 7 bases, with 13 bases between the two germline ends. CDR3 residues: CASSPGSGNEQFF. DNA of the CDR3: TGTGCCAGCAGCCCAGGGAGCGGGAATGAGCAGTTCTTC.

The chain couples TRBV7-9 to TRBJ1-1, with 9 bases matching TRBD1. The V gene end was trimmed by 5 bases and the J gene end by 2 bases; junction bases not matched to a gene: 9. This CDR3 region has 16 residues. From germline, CDR1 is SEHNR and CDR2 FQNEAQ (reference sequence). The CDR3 DNA sequence: TGTGCCAGCAGCGTGGACAGGGGATTGGAAAACACTGAAGCTTTCTTT. Translating gives CASSVDRGLENTEAFF.

This chain uses TRBV13 with TRBJ2-1, with TRBD1 identical over 10 bases. Looked up from germline, CDR1 is PRHDT and CDR2 is FYEKMQ (reference sequence). V lost 4 bases to trimming and J lost 7 bases; unmatched junction nucleotides: 4. The CDR3 is 14 residues long. The chain's CDR3 is CASSSRDRGNEQFF. The DNA of the CDR3 is TGTGCCAGCAGCTCCCGGGACAGGGGAAATGAGCAGTTCTTC.